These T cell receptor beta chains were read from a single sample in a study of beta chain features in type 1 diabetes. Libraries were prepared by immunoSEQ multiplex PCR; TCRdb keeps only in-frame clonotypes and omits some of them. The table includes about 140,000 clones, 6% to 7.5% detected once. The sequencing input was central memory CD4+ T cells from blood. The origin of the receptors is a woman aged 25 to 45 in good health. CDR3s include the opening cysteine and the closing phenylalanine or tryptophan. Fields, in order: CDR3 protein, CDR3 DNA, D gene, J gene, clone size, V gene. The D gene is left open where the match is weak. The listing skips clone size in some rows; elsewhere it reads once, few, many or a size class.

CDR3: CASSYPYSGGNTEAFF
DNA: TGTGCCAGCAGTTACCCGTACTCGGGGGGGAACACTGAAGCTTTCTTT
D: -
J: TRBJ1-1
size: few
V: TRBV6-6

CDR3: CASSQDRTSGAEQFF
DNA: TGTGCCAGCAGCCAAGATCGAACTAGCGGGGCTGAGCAGTTCTTC
D: TRBD2
J: TRBJ2-1
size: -
V: TRBV4-2

CDR3: CASSLLSGGSGELFF
DNA: TGTGCCAGCAGCTTACTAAGCGGGGGGTCCGGGGAGCTGTTTTTT
D: TRBD2
J: TRBJ2-2
size: many
V: TRBV7-2

CDR3: CAWSVVQGQETQYF
DNA: TGTGCCTGGAGTGTAGTCCAGGGCCAAGAGACCCAGTACTTC
D: -
J: TRBJ2-5
size: few
V: TRBV30

CDR3: CAWSEQGLSGNTIYF
DNA: TGTGCCTGGAGTGAACAGGGGTTGAGCGGAAACACCATATATTTT
D: TRBD1
J: TRBJ1-3
size: -
V: TRBV30

CDR3: CASYRTGKNTEAFF
DNA: TGTGCCAGCTATCGGACAGGGAAAAACACTGAAGCTTTCTTT
D: TRBD1
J: TRBJ1-1
size: few
V: TRBV7-9

CDR3: CASSPDAGGFDTQYF
DNA: TGTGCCAGCAGCCCCGATGCGGGAGGGTTCGATACGCAGTATTTT
D: TRBD2
J: TRBJ2-3
size: few
V: TRBV7-9

CDR3: CASSGGDRGSYEQYF
DNA: TGTGCCAGCAGTGGGGGGGACAGGGGTTCCTACGAGCAGTACTTC
D: TRBD1
J: TRBJ2-7
size: few
V: TRBV2

CDR3: CASSARGGANTGELFF
DNA: TGTGCCAGCAGCGCACGAGGCGGCGCGAACACCGGGGAGCTGTTTTTT
D: -
J: TRBJ2-2
size: many
V: TRBV9

CDR3: CASSDSIATKQFF
DNA: TGTGCCAGCAGTGACTCGATCGCGACTAAGCAGTTCTTC
D: -
J: TRBJ2-1
size: few
V: TRBV6-4

CDR3: CASKSWASGSAHEQYF
DNA: TGTGCCAGCAAGTCTTGGGCTAGCGGGAGTGCCCACGAGCAGTACTTC
D: TRBD2
J: TRBJ2-7
size: few
V: TRBV2

CDR3: CASSATGSSYEQYF
DNA: TGTGCCAGCAGCGCAACGGGAAGCTCCTACGAGCAGTACTTC
D: -
J: TRBJ2-7
size: many
V: TRBV9

CDR3: CASSQSAGTVTYEQYF
DNA: TGCGCCAGCAGTCAGTCCGCCGGAACAGTTACCTACGAGCAGTACTTC
D: -
J: TRBJ2-7
size: many
V: TRBV23-1

CDR3: CASSQETGTGELFF
DNA: TGCGCCAGCAGCCAAGAGACAGGAACCGGGGAGCTGTTTTTT
D: -
J: TRBJ2-2
size: many
V: TRBV4-3

CDR3: CSVASQVPRNEQYF
DNA: TGCAGCGTAGCTTCACAGGTTCCCCGGAACGAGCAGTACTTC
D: -
J: TRBJ2-7
size: many
V: TRBV29-1

CDR3: CASSLVSRASGSMDIQYF
DNA: TGTGCCAGCAGCTTAGTTTCCCGGGCTAGCGGGAGTATGGACATTCAGTACTTC
D: TRBD2
J: TRBJ2-4
size: -
V: TRBV7-2

CDR3: CASSEGAGANVLTF
DNA: TGTGCCAGTAGTGAGGGGGCTGGGGCCAACGTCCTGACTTTC
D: -
J: TRBJ2-6
size: -
V: TRBV19

CDR3: CASSFVGRGLAGVFPEQFF
DNA: TGTGCCAGCAGCTTCGTGGGGAGAGGGCTAGCGGGAGTATTTCCTGAGCAGTTCTTC
D: TRBD2
J: TRBJ2-1
size: few
V: TRBV11-2

CDR3: CAISDGSGELFF
DNA: TGTGCCATCAGTGACGGGAGCGGGGAGCTGTTTTTT
D: -
J: TRBJ2-2
size: -
V: TRBV10-3

CDR3: CASSPDRDPPKFF
DNA: TGTGCCAGCAGCCCGGACAGGGACCCTCCTAAGTTCTTC
D: TRBD1
J: TRBJ2-1
size: -
V: TRBV5-4

CDR3: CASSGGRDGWSSYEQYF
DNA: TGTGCCAGCAGCGGGGGTAGGGACGGATGGAGCTCCTACGAGCAGTACTTC
D: -
J: TRBJ2-7
size: many
V: TRBV28

CDR3: CASSFGTGGVYGYTF
DNA: TGTGCCAGCAGCTTTGGGACAGGGGGCGTCTATGGCTACACCTTC
D: TRBD1
J: TRBJ1-2
size: many
V: TRBV5-4